These 15 T cell receptor beta chains were sequenced from one sample in a study of cytomegalovirus exposure and HLA in healthy donors. With 60 Vbeta and 13 Jbeta primers, the PCR was carried out. Clones were sequenced by immunoSEQ multiplex PCR, and TCRdb holds only the in-frame ones, with some missing. The sample consists of almost 200,000 clones, roughly 78% of them appearing once. Sequencing was done on a sample of PBMCs. These receptors all come from a woman aged 25 to 45 in good health and CMV-seropositive.

The chain carries TRBV19 and TRBJ2-7, with TRBD2 matching over 7 bases. With 5 bases clipped from V and 4 bases from J, the junction kept 8 bases outside the gene matches. Germline V CDR1 and CDR2: LNHDA, SQIVND (reference sequence). There are 14 residues in the CDR3. The DNA of the CDR3 is TGTGCCAGTAGTGCTGCTAGCGGAGGGTACGAGCAGTACTTC. Translation gives CASSAASGGYEQYF.

The chain recombines TRBV11-3 with TRBJ2-2; a possible D gene is TRBD2 (6 bases). The CDR3 totals 17 residues. Trimming pared 5 bases from V and 5 bases from J, leaving 21 bases between. Germline V gene sequence: CDR1 SGHNT, CDR2 YENEEA. CDR3 in amino acids: CASSPRAGGRGTGELFF. In DNA, the CDR3 is TGTGCCAGCAGCCCCCGAGCGGGTGGAAGAGGGACCGGGGAGCTGTTTTTT.

The rearrangement uses TRBV7-2 and TRBJ2-7, with TRBD2 identical over 13 bases. The V gene's germline CDR1 is SGHTA and CDR2 FQGNSA. This CDR3 spans 17 amino acids. V dropped 0 bases and J dropped 7; count of bases not matched to a gene: 9. The chain's CDR3 is CASSLALTSGGAVEQYF. The CDR3 DNA reads TGTGCCAGCAGCTTAGCGTTAACTAGCGGGGGGGCAGTTGAGCAGTACTTC. The full variable domain, rest sourced from reference TRBV7-2 and TRBJ2-7, is GAGVSQSPSNKVTEKGKDVELRCDPISGHTALYWYRQSLGQGLEFLIYFQGNSAPDKSGLPSDRFSAERTGGSVSTLTIQRTQQEDSAVYLCASSLALTSGGAVEQYFGPGTRLTVT.

The gene calls are TRBV14 and TRBJ1-2; 10 nucleotides align to TRBD1. V gave up 5 bases and J gave up 4 bases; unmatched junction bases: 7. Germline CDR1 SGHDN, CDR2 FVKESK. The CDR3 is made up of 15 amino acids. The CDR3 loop is CASSLTGGGIYGYTF. CDR3 sequence (DNA): TGTGCCAGCAGCTTGACAGGGGGCGGTATCTATGGCTACACCTTC.

As concerns this clone: A junction end diverges from the germline sequence, so it may reflect a read error. The chain links TRBV7-6 to TRBJ1-6; D gene uncertain. The germline CDR1 and CDR2 sequences are SGHVS and FNYEAQ. The CDR3 is made up of 13 amino acids. In DNA, the CDR3 is TGTGCCAGCAGCTTAGGCATTAATTCACTCCTCCACTTT. This codes for CASSLGINSLLHF.

This clone showed up just once. The chain has TRBV6-5 and TRBJ2-7, with 8 bases fitting TRBD2. Germline CDR1 MNHEY, CDR2 SVGAGI. Losses at the gene ends were 2 bases for V and 0 bases for J; bases not matched to a gene: 3. The length of the CDR3 is 15 residues. The CDR3 DNA reads as TGTGCCAGCAGTTACGGCGCGGGGGGCTCCTACGAGCAGTACTTC. As protein: CASSYGAGGSYEQYF.

This chain connects TRBV13 to TRBJ2-3; a weak D match, TRBD1 (5 bases). V was cut by 1 base and J by 2 bases, with 10 bases left in between. The CDR3 length is 15 residues. The germline gives CDR1 PRHDT, CDR2 FYEKMQ (reference sequence). CDR3 coding DNA: TGTGCCAGCAGCTTAGCAGGGTCCTCCACAGATACGCAGTATTTT. It yields the protein CASSLAGSSTDTQYF.

J is TRBJ2-1 and V is TRBV10-3, with D perhaps matching TRBD1 (6 bases). Trimming left V 2 bases short and J 6 bases short, with 11 bases between. CDR1 and CDR2 (germline): ENHRY, SYGVKD. This CDR3 is built from 14 residues. The CDR3 protein is CAISEPNRANEQFF. CDR3 nucleotides: TGTGCCATCAGTGAGCCAAACAGGGCCAATGAGCAGTTCTTC.

The chain couples TRBV7-8 to TRBJ2-1, with 10 nucleotides matching TRBD2. Germline V gene sequence: CDR1 SGHVS, CDR2 FQNEAQ. The V and J ends lost 5 bases and 0 bases, in that order; junction bases with no gene match: 7. This CDR3 comprises 17 residues. The CDR3 reads CASSPPGTSDSYNEQFF. The CDR3 DNA is TGTGCCAGCAGCCCCCCCGGGACTAGCGACTCCTACAATGAGCAGTTCTTC.

This chain links TRBV5-5 with TRBJ2-7; D gene uncertain. This CDR3 comprises 12 residues. Trimming stripped 0 bases from V and 7 bases from J, with 8 bases between. CDR1 is SGHKS, CDR2 YYEKEE, per germline (reference sequence). The CDR3 protein is CASSLAEMEQYF. CDR3 DNA: TGTGCCAGCAGCTTGGCCGAGATGGAGCAGTACTTC.

V usage is TRBV21-1 and J usage is TRBJ2-2; the table's D call of TRBD1 was not tested on the DNA. TRBV21-1 is a recognized pseudogene. CDR3 length: 12 amino acids. The CDR3 is CASSKPVVELFF. In DNA, the CDR3 is TGTGCCAGCAGCAAACCAGTCGTGGAGCTGTTTTTT.

The chain carries TRBV7-9 and TRBJ2-5; 9 bases align to TRBD1. CDR1 is SEHNR, CDR2 FQNEAQ, per germline (reference sequence). V was pared by 5 bases and J by 3 bases, with 13 bases of the junction left unmatched. This CDR3 contains 17 residues. CDR3 DNA sequence: TGTGCCAGCAGCCCCCGGACAGGGGCTAAATTAGAAGAGACCCAGTACTTC. Protein product: CASSPRTGAKLEETQYF. Full variable domain (missing parts from reference TRBV7-9 and TRBJ2-5): DTGVSQNPRHKITKRGQNVTFRCDPISEHNRLYWYRQTLGQGPEFLTYFQNEAQLEKSRLLSDRFSAERPKGSFSTLEIQRTEQGDSAMYLCASSPRTGAKLEETQYFGPGTRLLVL.

V is TRBV23-1 and J is TRBJ1-2; a weak D match, TRBD1 (6 bases). TRBV23-1 is an ORF; its function is uncertain. The CDR3 covers 13 residues. V lost 6 bases to trimming and J lost 3 bases, with 11 bases between them. This CDR3 is CASSSHRDYGYTF. In nucleotides, the CDR3 is TGCGCCAGCAGCTCTCACAGGGACTATGGCTACACCTTC.

The chain links TRBV10-1 to TRBJ2-1; TRBD2 might be the D (6 bases). In germline, CDR1 is WNHNN, CDR2 SYGVQD (reference sequence). CDR3 length: 17 residues. The V gene lost 6 bases and the J gene lost 4 bases, with 22 bases spanning the gap. CDR3 in DNA: TGCGCCAGCAGCTCGCCCCCCTTCGGGAGATTTTACAATGAGCAGTTCTTC. This gives the protein CASSSPPFGRFYNEQFF.

V gene TRBV7-2 combines with J gene TRBJ1-1; D not resolved. V was clipped by 7 bases and J by 0 bases, with 12 bases between them. The germline gives CDR1 SGHTA, CDR2 FQGNSA. The length of the CDR3 is 14 residues. In DNA form, the CDR3 reads TGTGCCAGCACCAGCGACGGCATGAACACTGAAGCTTTCTTT. Translated: CASTSDGMNTEAFF.